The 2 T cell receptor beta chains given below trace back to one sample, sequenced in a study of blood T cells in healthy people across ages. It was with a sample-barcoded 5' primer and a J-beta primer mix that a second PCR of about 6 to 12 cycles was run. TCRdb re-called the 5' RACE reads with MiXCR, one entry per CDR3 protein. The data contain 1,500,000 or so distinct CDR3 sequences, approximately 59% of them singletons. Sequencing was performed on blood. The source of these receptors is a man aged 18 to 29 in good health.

CDR3 in amino acids: CASSLQGDLTEAFF. CDR3 bases: TGTGCCAGCAGCCTCCAGGGTGATCTCACTGAAGCTTTCTTT. This rearrangement joins TRBV7-2 to TRBJ1-1; possible D gene TRBD1, 5 bases. In germline, CDR1 is SGHTA, CDR2 FQGNSA. V lost 5 bases and J lost 4, with 14 bases in between. This CDR3 has 14 residues.

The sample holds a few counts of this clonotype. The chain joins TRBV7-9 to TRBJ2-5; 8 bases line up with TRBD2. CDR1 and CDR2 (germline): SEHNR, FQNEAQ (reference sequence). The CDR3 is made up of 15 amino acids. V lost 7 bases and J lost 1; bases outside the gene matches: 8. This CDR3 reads CASTTDGTSQETQYF. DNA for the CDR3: TGTGCCAGCACCACCGACGGGACTAGCCAAGAGACCCAGTACTTC.